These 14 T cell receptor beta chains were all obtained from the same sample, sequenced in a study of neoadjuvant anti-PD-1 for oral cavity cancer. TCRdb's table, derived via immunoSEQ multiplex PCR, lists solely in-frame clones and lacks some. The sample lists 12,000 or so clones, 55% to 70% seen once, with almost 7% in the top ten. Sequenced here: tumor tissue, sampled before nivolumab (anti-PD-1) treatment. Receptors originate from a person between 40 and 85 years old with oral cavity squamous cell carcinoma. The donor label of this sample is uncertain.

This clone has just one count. The CDR3 here is CARPGQNYEQYF. The CDR3 bases are TGTGCCAGACCGGGACAGAACTACGAGCAGTACTTC. The chain uses TRBV6-4 and TRBJ2-7; TRBD1 aligns across 7 bases. V gave up 9 bases and J gave up 3 bases; unmatched junction bases: 5. Germline V gene data show CDR1 as MRHNA and CDR2 as SNTAGT. This CDR3 spans 12 amino acids.

CDR3 protein: CASSPGRFNYGYTF. CDR3 nucleotide sequence: TGTGCCAGCAGCCCGGGACGGTTTAACTATGGCTACACCTTC. The chain employs TRBV9 and TRBJ1-2, with D possibly being TRBD1 (5 bases). V lost 4 bases and J 1 base, leaving 11 bases between the germline ends. The CDR3 has 14 amino acids. Per the germline V gene, CDR1 is SGDLS and CDR2 is YYNGEE.

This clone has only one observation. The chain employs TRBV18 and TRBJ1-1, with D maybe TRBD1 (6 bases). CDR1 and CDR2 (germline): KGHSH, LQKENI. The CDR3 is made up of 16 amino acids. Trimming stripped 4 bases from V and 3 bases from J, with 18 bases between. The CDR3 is CASSQLPGDADTEAFF. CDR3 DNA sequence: TGTGCCAGCTCACAACTCCCAGGGGATGCTGACACTGAAGCTTTCTTT. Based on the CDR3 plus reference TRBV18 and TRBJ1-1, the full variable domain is NAGVMQNPRHLVRRRGQEARLRCSPMKGHSHVYWYRQLPEEGLKFMVYLQKENIIDESGMPKERFSAEFPKEGPSILRIQQVVRGDSAAYFCASSQLPGDADTEAFFGQGTRLTVV.

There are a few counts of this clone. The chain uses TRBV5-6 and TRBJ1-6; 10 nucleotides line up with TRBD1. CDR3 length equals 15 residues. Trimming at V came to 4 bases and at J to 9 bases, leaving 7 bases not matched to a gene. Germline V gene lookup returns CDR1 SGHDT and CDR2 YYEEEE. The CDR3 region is CASSPTGTGVSPLHF. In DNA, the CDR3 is TGTGCCAGCAGCCCCACCGGGACAGGGGTTTCACCCCTCCACTTT.

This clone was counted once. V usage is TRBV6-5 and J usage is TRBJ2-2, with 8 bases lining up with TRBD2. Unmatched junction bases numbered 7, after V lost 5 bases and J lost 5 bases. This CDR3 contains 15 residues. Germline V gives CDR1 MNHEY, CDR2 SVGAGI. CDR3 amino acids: CASSGEIAGTGELFF. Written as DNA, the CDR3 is TGTGCCAGCAGTGGGGAGATAGCGGGGACCGGGGAGCTGTTTTTT.

The CDR3 loop is CASSLGGPKFF. DNA for the CDR3: TGTGCCAGCAGCTTGGGAGGTCCGAAGTTCTTC. The chain is built from TRBV7-3 and TRBJ2-1, with D tentatively TRBD2 (6 bases). The CDR3 totals 11 residues. The V end lost 3 bases, the J end lost 14 bases, and 11 bases lay between the germline ends. Germline CDR1 SGHTA, CDR2 FQGTGA.

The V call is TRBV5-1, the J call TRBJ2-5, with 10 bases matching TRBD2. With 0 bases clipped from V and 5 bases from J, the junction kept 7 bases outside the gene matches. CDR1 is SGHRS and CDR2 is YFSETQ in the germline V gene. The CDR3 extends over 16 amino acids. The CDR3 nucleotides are TGCGCCAGCAGCTTGGGGGGTCTAGCGGGGGTCGAGACCCAGTACTTC. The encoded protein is CASSLGGLAGVETQYF.

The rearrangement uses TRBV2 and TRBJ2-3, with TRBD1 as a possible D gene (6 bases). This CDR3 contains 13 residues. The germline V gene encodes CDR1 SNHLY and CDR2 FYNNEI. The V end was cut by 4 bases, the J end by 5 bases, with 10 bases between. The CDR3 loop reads CASSGPRGDTQYF. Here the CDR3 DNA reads TGTGCCAGCAGTGGCCCCAGGGGAGATACGCAGTATTTT. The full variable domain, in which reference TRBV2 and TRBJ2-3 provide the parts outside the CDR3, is EPEVTQTPSHQVTQMGQEVILRCVPISNHLYFYWYRQILGQKVEFLVSFYNNEISEKSEIFDDQFSVERPDGSNFTLKIRSTKLEDSAMYFCASSGPRGDTQYFGPGTRLTVL.

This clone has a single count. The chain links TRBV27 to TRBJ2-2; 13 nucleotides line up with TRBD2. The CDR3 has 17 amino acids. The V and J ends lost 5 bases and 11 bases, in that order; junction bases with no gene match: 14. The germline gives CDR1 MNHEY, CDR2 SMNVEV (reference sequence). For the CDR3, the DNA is TGTGCCAGCAGTCCACAAATCCGGACTAGCGGGAGAACCGAGCTGTTTTTT. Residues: CASSPQIRTSGRTELFF.

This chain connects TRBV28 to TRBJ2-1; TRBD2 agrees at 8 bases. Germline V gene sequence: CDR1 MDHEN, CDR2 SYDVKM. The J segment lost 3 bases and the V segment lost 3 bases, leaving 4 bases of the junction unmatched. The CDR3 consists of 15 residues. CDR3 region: CASSFAGGLYNEQFF. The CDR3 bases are TGTGCCAGCAGTTTCGCGGGAGGACTCTACAATGAGCAGTTCTTC.

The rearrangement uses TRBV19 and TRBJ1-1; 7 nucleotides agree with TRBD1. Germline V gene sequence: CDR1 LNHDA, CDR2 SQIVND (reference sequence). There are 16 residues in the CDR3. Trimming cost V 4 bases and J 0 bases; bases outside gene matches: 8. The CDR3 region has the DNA TGTGCCAGTAGTACCATCACAGGGGCGGTGAACACTGAAGCTTTCTTT. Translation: CASSTITGAVNTEAFF.

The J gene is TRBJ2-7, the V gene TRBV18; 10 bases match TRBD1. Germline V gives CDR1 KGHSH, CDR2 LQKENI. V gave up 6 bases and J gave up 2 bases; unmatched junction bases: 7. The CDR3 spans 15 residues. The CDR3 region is CASSQDRGHPYEQYF. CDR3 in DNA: TGTGCCAGCTCTCAAGACAGGGGGCACCCCTACGAGCAGTACTTC. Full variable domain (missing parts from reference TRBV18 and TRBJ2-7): NAGVMQNPRHLVRRRGQEARLRCSPMKGHSHVYWYRQLPEEGLKFMVYLQKENIIDESGMPKERFSAEFPKEGPSILRIQQVVRGDSAAYFCASSQDRGHPYEQYFGPGTRLTVT.

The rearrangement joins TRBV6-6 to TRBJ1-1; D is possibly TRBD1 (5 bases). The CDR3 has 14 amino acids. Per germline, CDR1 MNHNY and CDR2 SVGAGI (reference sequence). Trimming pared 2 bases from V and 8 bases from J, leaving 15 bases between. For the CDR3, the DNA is TGTGCCAGCAGTTACGACAGAGCCAATTTCGAAGCTTTCTTT. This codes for CASSYDRANFEAFF.

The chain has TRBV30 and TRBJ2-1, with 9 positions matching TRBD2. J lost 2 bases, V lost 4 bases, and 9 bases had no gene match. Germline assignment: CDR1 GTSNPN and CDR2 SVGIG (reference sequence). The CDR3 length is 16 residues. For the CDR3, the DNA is TGTGCCTGGACCAGGGGGGCTAGCGGGGCCTACAATGAGCAGTTCTTC. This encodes CAWTRGASGAYNEQFF.